A single sample is the source of the 13 T cell receptor beta chains below, sequenced in a study of T-cell memory formation after mild COVID-19. TCRdb processed the 5' RACE reads anew with MiXCR; each CDR3 protein has one entry. The data hold some 320,000 distinct CDR3 sequences, with 14% observed a single time. Sequencing was carried out using PBMCs or a T cell subset sorted from them (not recorded which). These receptors were taken from a man between 18 and 29 years old who had mild COVID-19 (a few samples of this study predate the infection). Cell type and time point are not known.

The rearrangement uses TRBV10-3 and TRBJ2-1; D is unclear. This CDR3 is built from 15 residues. V lost 6 bases to trimming and J lost 2 bases, with 14 bases between them. The germline V gene has CDR1 ENHRY and CDR2 SYGVKD. As DNA, the CDR3 is TGTGCCATCAGCGCCGATGGTGGTGCCTACAATGAGCAGTTCTTC. Protein: CAISADGGAYNEQFF.

This clonotype was observed at least ten times. The chain combines TRBV12-3 or TRBV12-4 with TRBJ2-1; 8 bases map to TRBD1. V was pared by 3 bases and J by 5 bases, with 6 bases of the junction left unmatched. CDR3 size: 15 residues. The CDR3 loop reads CASSFTGTGDNEQFF. The CDR3 bases are TGTGCCAGCAGTTTCACGGGGACAGGCGACAATGAGCAGTTCTTC.

Many counts were recorded for this clonotype. This chain connects TRBV29-1 to TRBJ2-3, with D uncertain. The CDR3 loop spans 13 amino acids. V lost 1 base, J lost 3 bases, and 8 bases lay in between. Germline V CDR1 and CDR2: SQVTM, ANQGSEA. The CDR3 here is CSVEARFTDTQYF. CDR3 in DNA: TGCAGCGTTGAAGCCCGCTTTACAGATACGCAGTATTTT.

This clonotype was recorded a few times. The rearrangement joins TRBV14 to TRBJ1-1, with D hard to call. CDR1 is SGHDN, CDR2 FVKESK, per germline. The V end was cut by 2 bases, the J end by 4 bases, with 17 bases between. This CDR3 spans 16 amino acids. In nucleotides, the CDR3 is TGTGCCAGCAGCCAACCGAGACTCCTAGGAACCACTGAAGCTTTCTTT. Translation gives CASSQPRLLGTTEAFF.

This chain links TRBV20-1 with TRBJ2-7; 7 bases are a match to TRBD1. Germline V gene data show CDR1 as DFQATT and CDR2 as SNEGSKA (reference sequence). V lost 5 bases, J lost 2 bases, and 9 bases stayed unmatched. CDR3 length: 14 amino acids. CDR3 in amino acids: CSARPGRGTYEQYF. CDR3 sequence (DNA): TGCAGTGCTCGGCCGGGCAGGGGGACCTACGAGCAGTACTTC.

This clonotype turned up a few times. The chain carries TRBV12-3 or TRBV12-4 and TRBJ1-2; D call uncertain. The CDR3 length is 13 residues. V shed 3 bases and J shed 3 bases, with 8 bases lying between them. CDR3 loop: CASSFSSDYGYTF. The CDR3 DNA is TGTGCCAGCAGTTTTTCGTCGGACTATGGCTACACCTTC.

This clonotype has more than one count but fewer than ten. V gene TRBV5-5 combines with J gene TRBJ1-1; 7 bases are a match to TRBD1. V shed 5 bases, J shed 0 bases, and the junction held 7 bases outside the gene matches. The CDR3 length is 15 residues. Germline V gene lookup returns CDR1 SGHKS and CDR2 YYEKEE (reference sequence). The CDR3 here is CASSRTGTVNTEAFF. CDR3 nucleotides: TGTGCCAGCAGTAGAACCGGGACAGTGAACACTGAAGCTTTCTTT.

This clonotype was observed a few times. The chain combines TRBV12-3 or TRBV12-4 with TRBJ1-2; TRBD1 aligns across 9 bases. This CDR3 spans 16 amino acids. Germline trimming cut 4 bases from V and 4 bases from J; bases unmatched to any gene: 10. CDR3 bases: TGTGCCAGCAGTTCTAACGGGGGACAGGGATTCTATGGCTACACCTTC. Its translation is CASSSNGGQGFYGYTF.

The sample holds a few counts of this clonotype. This CDR3 is CASSQGTSGGITGELFF. The CDR3 DNA follows: TGTGCCAGCAGCCAAGGCACTAGCGGGGGGATAACCGGGGAGCTGTTTTTT. V gene TRBV3-1 combines with J gene TRBJ2-2; TRBD2 matches at 12 bases. Germline CDR1 is LGHDT and CDR2 is YNNKEL (reference sequence). The CDR3 length is 17 residues. V shed 1 base, J shed 5 bases, and the junction held 5 bases outside the gene matches.

This clonotype was detected only a few times. V is TRBV7-6 and J is TRBJ2-7; TRBD2 is a possible D gene (6 bases). Germline values: CDR1 SGHVS, CDR2 FNYEAQ. The CDR3 is 14 residues long. V lost 1 base and J lost 3, with 10 bases in between. CDR3 DNA sequence: TGTGCCAGCAGCTTAGATAGCGGAAACTACGAGCAGTACTTC. Protein: CASSLDSGNYEQYF.

CDR3 DNA: TGTGCCAGCGCCCTGGGGGGGGGCCGCGAGACCCAGTACTTC. Translation gives CASALGGGRETQYF. The J gene is TRBJ2-5, the V gene TRBV7-2; perhaps TRBD2 as D (7 bases). This CDR3 has 14 amino acids. Germline CDR1 SGHTA, CDR2 FQGNSA. V dropped 8 bases and J dropped 5 bases, with 18 bases sitting between them.

The sample holds a few counts of this clonotype. This rearrangement joins TRBV4-1 to TRBJ2-5; 8 nucleotides agree with TRBD2. From germline, CDR1 is MGHRA and CDR2 YSYEKL. The CDR3 has 17 amino acids. J gave up 5 bases and V 3 bases, and 14 bases lay outside the gene matches. The CDR3 region is CASSQTGLGGAGETQYF. CDR3 DNA: TGCGCCAGCAGCCAGACGGGGCTCGGGGGGGCCGGCGAGACCCAGTACTTC.

The V and J genes are TRBV7-9 and TRBJ1-2; a weak D match, TRBD1 (6 bases). The CDR3 is 15 residues long. V was clipped by 2 bases and J by 3 bases, with 13 bases between them. Germline CDR1 reads SEHNR; CDR2 reads FQNEAQ (reference sequence). The CDR3, as DNA: TGTGCCAGCAGCTTACGCGGGGGCAGTCACTATGGCTACACCTTC. Its protein is CASSLRGGSHYGYTF.